A single sample is the source of the 13 T cell receptor beta chains below, sequenced in a study of metastatic and nonmetastatic thyroid tumors. Thyroid surgery took place with no prior treatment in any patient. With MiXCR, TCRdb called clones anew from the PCR reads. Of about 43,000 clones in the sample, more than 20% were seen once. The sample comprised tumor tissue. These receptors came from a female donor with papillary thyroid cancer or a benign thyroid nodule (not recorded which). Some clones in this sample may be carry-over from other donors' samples.

The rearrangement links TRBV18 to TRBJ2-7; a weak D match, TRBD1 (6 bases). Germline V gives CDR1 KGHSH, CDR2 LQKENI. Trimming left V 3 bases short and J 5 bases short, with 14 bases between. The CDR3 length is 14 residues. The CDR3 region has the DNA TGTGCCAGCTCACCCCGGGCAGGGGTCCACGAGCAGTACTTC. It codes for CASSPRAGVHEQYF.

The rearrangement joins TRBV20-1 to TRBJ2-1; tentatively, D is TRBD2 (6 bases). The CDR3 spans 16 residues. The germline V gene has CDR1 DFQATT and CDR2 SNEGSKA (reference sequence). The V gene lost 3 bases and the J gene lost 9 bases, with 24 bases spanning the gap. The CDR3: CSASPSDKPQPREQFF. In DNA form, the CDR3 reads TGCAGTGCTAGTCCTAGCGACAAGCCACAGCCTCGTGAGCAGTTCTTC.

Judged by abundance, this clone is medium-sized. The V call is TRBV30, the J call TRBJ1-2; D is perhaps TRBD1 (6 bases). Germline-derived CDR1 and CDR2 are GTSNPN and SVGIG (reference sequence). This CDR3 has 14 residues. V was trimmed by 2 bases and J by 6 bases, leaving 16 bases between them. The CDR3 sequence: CAWSNARGQHGYTF. Here the CDR3 DNA reads TGTGCCTGGAGTAACGCCAGGGGCCAGCATGGCTACACCTTC.

The V gene is TRBV6-1, the J gene TRBJ1-3; D gene uncertain. Trimming removed 5 bases from V and 4 bases from J, with 18 bases in between. From germline, CDR1 is MNHNS and CDR2 SASEGT. The CDR3 has 16 residues. CDR3 loop: CASSTPGSPGGNTIYF. The CDR3, as DNA: TGTGCCAGCAGTACGCCCGGGTCCCCCGGAGGAAACACCATATATTTT.

The genes are TRBV12-5 and TRBJ2-2; D is perhaps TRBD1 or TRBD2 (5 bases each). The germline CDR1 and CDR2 sequences are LGHNT and FRNRAP. The CDR3 has 19 residues. V lost 0 bases to trimming and J lost 3 bases, with 20 bases between them. CDR3 in amino acids: CASGLVLFGRERDTGELFF. CDR3 coding DNA: TGTGCTAGTGGTTTGGTACTCTTTGGCAGGGAGCGTGACACCGGGGAGCTGTTTTTT.

This sequence joins TRBV6-2 or TRBV6-3 and TRBJ2-5; D is unresolved. The J call may be mistaken, given a closer DNA end match to TRBJ2-7. CDR1 is MNHEY, CDR2 SVGEGT, per germline. This CDR3 has 13 amino acids. For the CDR3, the DNA is TGTGCCAGCAGTGCTCATACCAACTACGAGCAGTACTTC. Its translation: CASSAHTNYEQYF.

The genes are TRBV6-1 and TRBJ1-1; possible D gene TRBD1, 5 bases. The CDR3 consists of 11 residues. The V and J ends lost 6 bases and 8 bases respectively, with 10 bases between them. Germline CDR1 and CDR2: MNHNS and SASEGT. The CDR3 coding sequence is TGTGCCAGCAGCTATTGGGGGGAAGCTTTCTTT. Translating gives CASSYWGEAFF.

The V gene is TRBV20-1, the J gene TRBJ2-7, with a possible D match to TRBD2 (5 bases). V was clipped by 5 bases and J by 6 bases, with 17 bases between them. The germline V gene has CDR1 DFQATT and CDR2 SNEGSKA (reference sequence). The length of the CDR3 is 13 residues. For the CDR3, the DNA is TGCAGTGCTCCCAGATCACTAGGCGGCGAGCAGTACTTC. This gives the protein CSAPRSLGGEQYF.

Notes on this clone: A much larger clone lies one base from this, so it may be a read error. At the DNA level, this CDR3 is encoded by other sequences in the same sample as well. This sequence joins TRBV20-1 and TRBJ2-5; perhaps TRBD2 as D (5 bases). This CDR3 spans 15 amino acids. Germline V CDR1 and CDR2: DFQATT, SNEGSKA (reference sequence). The CDR3 bases are TGCAGTGCTAGACCGGTACTCGACCCGAGGGAGACACAGTACTTC. Encoded protein: CSARPVLDPRETQYF.

Ten or more counts support this clone. This chain uses TRBV18 with TRBJ1-5; possible D gene TRBD1, 5 bases. Germline V gives CDR1 KGHSH, CDR2 LQKENI. This CDR3 spans 15 amino acids. The V and J ends lost 3 bases and 5 bases respectively, with 14 bases between them. CDR3 amino acids: CASSPGGGNYQPQHF. In DNA form, the CDR3 reads TGTGCCAGCTCACCCGGGGGGGGGAACTATCAGCCCCAGCATTTT.

This clone was detected ten times or more. The chain recombines TRBV13 with TRBJ2-7; D is uncertain. The germline V gene encodes CDR1 PRHDT and CDR2 FYEKMQ (reference sequence). There are 15 residues in the CDR3. Between the trimmed V and J ends, which lost 0 bases and 6 bases, there was a span of 15 bases. The CDR3 sequence: CASSLGDVGSTEQYF. The CDR3 nucleotides read TGTGCCAGCAGCTTAGGGGATGTTGGTAGTACCGAGCAGTACTTC.

The DNA of the CDR3 is TGTGCCACCAGTGATTCACATCGACAGTCAATCCCTTTCTATGGCTACACCTTC. Its protein product is CATSDSHRQSIPFYGYTF. This chain links TRBV24-1 with TRBJ1-2; D may be TRBD1 (5 bases). The CDR3 loop spans 18 amino acids. V gave up 2 bases and J gave up 4 bases, with 22 bases separating them. In germline, CDR1 is KGHDR, CDR2 SFDVKD.

There are a few counts of this clone. The rearrangement uses TRBV20-1 and TRBJ2-1; 11 bases are shared with TRBD2. Germline loops: CDR1 DFQATT, CDR2 SNEGSKA (reference sequence). The CDR3 is made up of 14 amino acids. V shed 6 bases, J shed 12 bases, and the junction held 13 bases outside the gene matches. The CDR3 coding sequence is TGCAGTGCCAAGAAACTAGCGGGAGATTTCGGGCAGTTCTTC. This translates into CSAKKLAGDFGQFF.